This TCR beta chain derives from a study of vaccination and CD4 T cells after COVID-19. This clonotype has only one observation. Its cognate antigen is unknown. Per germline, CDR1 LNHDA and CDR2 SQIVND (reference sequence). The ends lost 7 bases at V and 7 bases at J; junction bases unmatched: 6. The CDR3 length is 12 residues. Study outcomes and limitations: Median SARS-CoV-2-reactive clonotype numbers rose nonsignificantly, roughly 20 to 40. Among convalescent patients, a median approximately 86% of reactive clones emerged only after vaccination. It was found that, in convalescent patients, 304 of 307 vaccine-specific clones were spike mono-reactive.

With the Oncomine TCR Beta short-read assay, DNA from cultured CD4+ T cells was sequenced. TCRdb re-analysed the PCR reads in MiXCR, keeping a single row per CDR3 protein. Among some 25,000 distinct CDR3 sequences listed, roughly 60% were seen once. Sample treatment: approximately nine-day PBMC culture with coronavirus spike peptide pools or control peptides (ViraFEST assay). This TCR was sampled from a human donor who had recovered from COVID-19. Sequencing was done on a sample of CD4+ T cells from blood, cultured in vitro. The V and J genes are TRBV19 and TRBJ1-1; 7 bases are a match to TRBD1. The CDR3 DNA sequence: TGTGCCAGTAAGAGGGGGCAGAATGAAGCTTTCTTT. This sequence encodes CASKRGQNEAFF.